A few counts support the clone carrying this TCR beta chain. PCR involved 60 Vbeta and 13 Jbeta primers. Clones were read by immunoSEQ multiplex PCR, and TCRdb kept only the in-frame ones, dropping some. The sample yields 150,000 or so clones, roughly 80% seen once. This sample was taken from a study of cytomegalovirus exposure and HLA in healthy donors. The junction had 5 bases not matched to a gene; V was cut back by 1 base and J by 4 bases. Germline V gene data show CDR1 as SGHRS and CDR2 as YFSETQ. The CDR3 runs 15 residues. The clonotype comes from a man aged 35-49 years in good health and CMV-seropositive. V and J are TRBV5-1 and TRBJ2-1, with TRBD2 matching over 7 bases. The specimen was PBMCs. The CDR3 nucleotides read TGCGCCAGCAGCTTGATGGCTAGCGGTTACAATGAGCAGTTCTTC. Its protein product is CASSLMASGYNEQFF. The full variable domain, rest sourced from reference TRBV5-1 and TRBJ2-1, is KAGVTQTPRYLIKTRGQQVTLSCSPISGHRSVSWYQQTPGQGLQFLFEYFSETQRNKGNFPGRFSGRQFSNSRSEMNVSTLELGDSALYLCASSLMASGYNEQFFGPGTRLTVL.